Listed below are T cell receptor beta chains from one sample, sequenced in a study of shared clonotypes between healthy human individuals. Libraries were prepared by immunoSEQ multiplex PCR; TCRdb keeps only in-frame clonotypes and omits some of them. Among around 2.1 million clones listed, 85% to 95% were seen once. Material: naive CD8+ T cells from PBMCs. These receptors came from a man aged 18 to 35 in good health. Some clones in this sample may be carry-over from other donors' samples. CDR3s include the opening cysteine and the closing phenylalanine or tryptophan. Fields, in order: clone size, J gene, V gene, D gene, CDR3 DNA, CDR3 protein. D genes are given only for firm matches. Only some rows state a clone size, as once, few, many or a class for expanded clones.

NA TRBJ2-5 TRBV6-5 NA TGTGCCAGCAGTTACTCAAAGGGTTCGGAGACCCAGTACTTC CASSYSKGSETQYF
NA TRBJ1-1 TRBV5-1 NA TGCGCCAGCAGCTTGGGTCCGGTCTGGAACACTGAAGCTTTCTTT CASSLGPVWNTEAFF
NA TRBJ2-2 TRBV27 NA TGTGCCAGCAGTTCCCGGACCAAGTACACCGGGGAGCTGTTTTTT CASSSRTKYTGELFF
NA TRBJ2-1 TRBV14 TRBD2 TGTGCCAGCAGTCCCCGAAAACCCTGGACTAGCAAAATGGTGAATGAGCAGTTCTTC CASSPRKPWTSKMVNEQFF
NA TRBJ1-4 TRBV7-9 NA TGTGCCAGCAGCAACCATCAGGGGCGAATTGAAAAACTGTTTTTT CASSNHQGRIEKLFF
NA TRBJ2-7 TRBV7-8 TRBD1 TGTGCCAGCAGCTCTGTAGGGGGGACAGGGGCGTACGAGCAGTACTTC CASSSVGGTGAYEQYF
NA TRBJ2-7 TRBV28 TRBD1 TGTGCCAGCAGTCCGACCGGGACAGGCTACGAGCAGTACTTC CASSPTGTGYEQYF
NA TRBJ1-3 TRBV7-9 NA TGTGCCAGCAGCCCCCCGGGACCGAACTCTGGAAACACCATATATTTT CASSPPGPNSGNTIYF
NA TRBJ1-2 TRBV29-1 NA TGCAGCGTTGATAGCCCAGGCGAACTTAACTATGGCTACACCTTC CSVDSPGELNYGYTF
NA TRBJ2-1 TRBV6-1 NA TGTGCCAGCGGAAGCGGGACAGGTTTCCACAATGAGCAGTTCTTC CASGSGTGFHNEQFF
NA TRBJ2-2 TRBV7-6 NA TGTGCCAGCAGCTCGAGCGGTCGGAAGGGGACCGGGGAGCTGTTTTTT CASSSSGRKGTGELFF
NA TRBJ2-3 TRBV5-1 NA TGCGCCAGCAGCTTTATCGGGACAGATACGCAGTATTTT CASSFIGTDTQYF
once TRBJ1-6 TRBV7-9 NA TGTGCCAGCAGCTTCGGTAGGACCTATAATTCACCCCTCCACTTT CASSFGRTYNSPLHF
NA TRBJ2-3 TRBV4-2 TRBD2 TGTGCCAGCAGCCATGTGACTAGCGGGAGCACAGATACGCAGTATTTT CASSHVTSGSTDTQYF
NA TRBJ2-1 TRBV9 NA TGTGCCAGCAGCGGGGGACTGCCGGGTTACAATGAGCAGTTCTTC CASSGGLPGYNEQFF
NA TRBJ2-7 TRBV4-3 NA TGCGCCAGCAGCCAAGATGCAGGCCCACCCTCCTACGAGCAGTACTTC CASSQDAGPPSYEQYF
NA TRBJ2-7 TRBV9 TRBD2 TGTGCCAGCACCAAGGAAGCGGGGACGAGCTACGAGCAGTACTTC CASTKEAGTSYEQYF
NA TRBJ2-7 TRBV28 TRBD1 TGTGCCAGCACCTTTACCGGGACAGATTACGAGCAGTACTTC CASTFTGTDYEQYF
NA TRBJ2-4 TRBV2 NA TGTGCCAGCAGTGGGGATAGCGGCCAAAACATTCAGTACTTC CASSGDSGQNIQYF
NA TRBJ2-3 TRBV2 TRBD1 TGTGCCAGTTGGGACAGGGGGCGCCCAGATACGCAGTATTTT CASWDRGRPDTQYF
NA TRBJ1-2 TRBV5-1 NA TGCGCCAGCAGCTTGAAGGGCAGCAATTATGGCTACACCTTC CASSLKGSNYGYTF
NA TRBJ2-1 TRBV27 NA TGTGCCAGCAGTTTATCCCAGGGTACTGAGCAGTTCTTC CASSLSQGTEQFF
NA TRBJ2-7 TRBV5-1 TRBD1 TGCGCCAGCAGCTTGGGACAGGGTGGCACCTACGAGCAGTACTTC CASSLGQGGTYEQYF
NA TRBJ1-2 TRBV9 TRBD1 TGTGCCAGCAGCGGACTCCGGGACAGTAACTATGGCTACACCTTC CASSGLRDSNYGYTF
NA TRBJ2-1 TRBV7-7 TRBD2 TGTGCCAGCAGCATTGGGTCCCGGGGGGACAATGAGCAGTTCTTC CASSIGSRGDNEQFF
NA TRBJ2-1 TRBV5-1 NA TGCGCCAGCAGCTTGGTGATCCCGCCCAGGCGAATCTCCAATGAGCAGTTCTTC CASSLVIPPRRISNEQFF
NA TRBJ2-1 TRBV2 TRBD1 TGTGCCAAAGCCACCCCCGGGACAGGGGACAATGAGCAGTTCTTC CAKATPGTGDNEQFF
NA TRBJ2-4 TRBV14 NA TGTGCCAGCAGCCCCCGGGGGCAGGGCGTTACTAAAAACATTCAGTACTTC CASSPRGQGVTKNIQYF
NA TRBJ1-3 TRBV27 NA TGTGCCAGCAGTTTGGGGGCCTCTGGAAACACCATATATTTT CASSLGASGNTIYF
NA TRBJ2-7 TRBV4-1 TRBD2 TGCGCCAGCAGCCAAGTCCCCTTACTAGCGGGAGCAAACTACGAGCAGTACTTC CASSQVPLLAGANYEQYF
NA TRBJ1-3 TRBV25-1 NA TGTGCCAGCAGTGAATCTCGGCAGGGTTCCGGAAACACCATATATTTT CASSESRQGSGNTIYF